The next 13 T cell receptor beta chains were all read from a single sample in a study of CD8+CD57+ T cells in acquired aplastic anemia. Using genomic DNA as the template, TCR beta VDJ and CDR3 profiling was carried out. TCRdb reprocessed the reads with MiXCR, giving one entry per CDR3 protein. The sample shows 75,000 to 100,000 distinct CDR3 sequences, 55% to 75% of them seen only once. Flow cytometry had shown expanded CD8+CD57+ cells in the patients chosen for sequencing. The sequencing input was sorted CD4+, CD8+, or CD8+CD57+ T cells (not recorded which) from PBMCs. The source of these receptors is a human donor with aplastic anemia.

The chain carries TRBV10-2 and TRBJ2-1, with 10 nucleotides matching TRBD1. The germline gives CDR1 WSHSY, CDR2 SAAADI. This CDR3 contains 15 residues. With 6 bases clipped from V and 2 bases from J, the junction kept 4 bases outside the gene matches. The CDR3 DNA reads as TGCGCCAGCAGATCCGGGACAGGGGCCTACAATGAGCAGTTCTTC. As protein: CASRSGTGAYNEQFF.

The chain has TRBV14 and TRBJ2-3; unclear D gene. This CDR3 is built from 17 residues. Trimming removed 0 bases from V and 0 bases from J, with 13 bases in between. Germline assignment: CDR1 SGHDN and CDR2 FVKESK. The CDR3 sequence: CASSQDWAATSTDTQYF. The CDR3 DNA reads as TGTGCCAGCAGCCAAGATTGGGCAGCCACTAGCACAGATACGCAGTATTTT.

This rearrangement joins TRBV10-3 to TRBJ2-5; D unclear. Deletions cut 5 bases from V and 5 bases from J, with 12 bases between. CDR3 length: 13 residues. CDR1 is ENHRY and CDR2 is SYGVKD in the germline V gene. The CDR3 DNA reads TGTGCCATCAGTAGCAGTAGCCGGGAGACCCAGTACTTC. Translating it yields CAISSSSRETQYF.

This clonotype was counted only a few times. V and J are TRBV7-9 and TRBJ2-3; D unresolved. Between the trimmed V and J ends, which lost 7 bases and 6 bases, there was a span of 11 bases. Germline-derived CDR1 and CDR2 are SEHNR and FQNEAQ (reference sequence). CDR3 length: 12 residues. CDR3 bases: TGTGCCAGCACCAAGACCGAGGATACGCAGTATTTT. Translated, it gives CASTKTEDTQYF.

The rearrangement links TRBV20-1 to TRBJ1-6, with D maybe TRBD1 (6 bases). This CDR3 has 13 residues. V was clipped by 3 bases and J by 7 bases, with 10 bases between them. The germline V gene has CDR1 DFQATT and CDR2 SNEGSKA (reference sequence). CDR3 in amino acids: CSARDRSNSPLHF. CDR3 nucleotide sequence: TGCAGTGCTAGGGACAGAAGCAATTCACCCCTCCACTTT.

In nucleotides, the CDR3 is TGCAGCGTTAAGACACGTTCCTACGAGCAGTACTTC. Encoded protein: CSVKTRSYEQYF. This rearrangement joins TRBV29-1 to TRBJ2-7; D ambiguous. Germline V lookup: CDR1 SQVTM, CDR2 ANQGSEA. The CDR3 length is 12 residues. V shed 5 bases and J shed 1 base, with 9 bases lying between them.

The chain recombines TRBV29-1 with TRBJ2-3; the D is unclear. V lost 4 bases, J lost 4 bases, and 12 bases lay in between. From germline, CDR1 is SQVTM and CDR2 ANQGSEA. The CDR3 is made up of 13 amino acids. The CDR3 region has the DNA TGCAGCGTTGGGTACGGGTCGGCAGATACGCAGTATTTT. It encodes CSVGYGSADTQYF.

The chain recombines TRBV12-3 or TRBV12-4 with TRBJ2-5; maybe TRBD1 (6 bases). CDR3 size: 15 residues. The germline V and J ends were trimmed by 3 bases and 2 bases, with 13 bases remaining between them. The CDR3 is CASSFMGARQETQYF. The CDR3 region has the DNA TGTGCCAGCAGTTTCATGGGGGCGCGACAAGAGACCCAGTACTTC.

This clonotype turned up a few times. V gene TRBV20-1 combines with J gene TRBJ2-1; TRBD2 might be the D (6 bases). Looked up from germline, CDR1 is DFQATT and CDR2 is SNEGSKA (reference sequence). This CDR3 comprises 15 residues. Trimming removed 7 bases from V and 6 bases from J, with 22 bases in between. The CDR3 nucleotides are TGCAGTGAAAGGGTCGAGCGAGGGAGGCGCAATGAGCAGTTCTTC. It encodes CSERVERGRRNEQFF.

CDR3 loop: CSVVGRGTGQDEQYF. The CDR3 nucleotides read TGCAGCGTTGTCGGGCGGGGGACGGGGCAGGACGAGCAGTACTTC. The chain couples TRBV29-1 to TRBJ2-7, with 7 bases aligning to TRBD2. The CDR3 sequence is 15 residues long. Germline CDR1 reads SQVTM; CDR2 reads ANQGSEA. Trimming cost V 4 bases and J 5 bases; bases outside gene matches: 14.

This chain links TRBV20-1 with TRBJ2-7; 7 bases map to TRBD1. Germline values: CDR1 DFQATT, CDR2 SNEGSKA (reference sequence). The CDR3 runs 13 residues. V lost 0 bases to trimming and J lost 2 bases; unmatched junction nucleotides: 1. CDR3 region: CSAREGQTYEQYF. CDR3 DNA sequence: TGCAGTGCTAGAGAGGGACAGACCTACGAGCAGTACTTC.

Comment on this clonotype: Mismatch with germline at one junction end may stem from a read error. The gene calls are TRBV10-3 and TRBJ2-1; no clear D. Germline CDR1 is ENHRY and CDR2 is SYGVKD. The CDR3 contains 11 residues. Here the CDR3 reads CASSNPYEQFF. CDR3 bases: TGTGCCAGCAGTAATCCCTACGAGCAGTTCTTC.

The chain uses TRBV11-2 and TRBJ2-7; D perhaps matches TRBD2 (6 bases). This CDR3 has 15 amino acids. Germline CDR1 SGHAT, CDR2 FQNNGV. V was trimmed by 4 bases and J by 3 bases, leaving 16 bases between them. CDR3 bases: TGTGCCAGCAGCTGGCTCTTTCGGGGGTACTACGAGCAGTACTTC. This gives the protein CASSWLFRGYYEQYF.